Below, one TCR beta chain is given with its context. Its antigen is not identified. Both 60 Vbeta primers and 13 Jbeta primers went into the PCR. Libraries were prepared by immunoSEQ multiplex PCR; TCRdb keeps only in-frame clonotypes and omits some of them. The sample records some 130,000 clones, around 63% being singletons. Germline-derived CDR1 and CDR2 are SNHLY and FYNNEI. Trimming shortened V by 10 bases and J by 7 bases, and 10 bases separated the two germline ends. The CDR3 extends over 10 amino acids. The data stem from a study of cytomegalovirus exposure and HLA in healthy donors. The study, taken as a whole, reports: In a later analysis, the majority of CMV-associated beta chains seemingly showed HLA restriction.

The chain employs TRBV2 and TRBJ2-5; a possible D gene is TRBD1 (6 bases). The sequence derives from a human donor in good health. The sample consisted of PBMCs. The CDR3 coding sequence is TGTGCCACCTCAGGGGTGACCCAGTACTTC. Encoded protein: CATSGVTQYF.